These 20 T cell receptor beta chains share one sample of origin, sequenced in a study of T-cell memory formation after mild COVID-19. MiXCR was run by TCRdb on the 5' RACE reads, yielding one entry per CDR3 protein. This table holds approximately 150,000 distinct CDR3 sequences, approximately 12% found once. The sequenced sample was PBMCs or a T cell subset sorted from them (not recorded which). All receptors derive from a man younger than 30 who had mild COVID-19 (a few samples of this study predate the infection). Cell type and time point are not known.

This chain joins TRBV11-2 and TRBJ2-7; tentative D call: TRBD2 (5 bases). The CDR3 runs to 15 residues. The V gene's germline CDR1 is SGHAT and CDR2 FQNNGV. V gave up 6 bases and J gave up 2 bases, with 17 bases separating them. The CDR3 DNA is TGTGCCAGCAGGTTTACCGGGAAGGACCCCTACGAGCAGTACTTC. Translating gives CASRFTGKDPYEQYF.

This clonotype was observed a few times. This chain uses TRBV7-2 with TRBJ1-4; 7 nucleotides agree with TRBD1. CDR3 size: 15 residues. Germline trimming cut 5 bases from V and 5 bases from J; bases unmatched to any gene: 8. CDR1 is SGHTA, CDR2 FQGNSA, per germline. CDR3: CASSPNRGFNEKLFF. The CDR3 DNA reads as TGTGCCAGCAGCCCAAACAGGGGATTCAATGAAAAACTGTTTTTT.

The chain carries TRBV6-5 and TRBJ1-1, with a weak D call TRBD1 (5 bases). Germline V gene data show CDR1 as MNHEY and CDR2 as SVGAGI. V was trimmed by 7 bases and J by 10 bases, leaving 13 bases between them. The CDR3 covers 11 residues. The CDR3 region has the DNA TGTGCCAGCAACGGGGGGTGGGGAGCTTTCTTT. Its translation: CASNGGWGAFF.

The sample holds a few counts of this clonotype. The CDR3, as DNA: TGCAGTGCTAGAGATAGGGTAGGGACTCATATCGGCTATGGCTACACCTTC. Its protein is CSARDRVGTHIGYGYTF. The chain is built from TRBV20-1 and TRBJ1-2; tentative D call: TRBD1 (5 bases). Trimming took off 0 bases at V and 4 bases at J, with 21 bases between the two ends. This CDR3 has 17 amino acids. CDR1 is DFQATT, CDR2 SNEGSKA, per germline (reference sequence).

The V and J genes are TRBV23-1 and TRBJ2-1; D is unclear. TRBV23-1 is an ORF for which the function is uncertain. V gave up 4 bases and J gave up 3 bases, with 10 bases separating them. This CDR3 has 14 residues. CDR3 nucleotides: TGCGCCAGCAGTCCCCTGAGGTGCTACAATGAGCAGTTCTTC. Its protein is CASSPLRCYNEQFF.

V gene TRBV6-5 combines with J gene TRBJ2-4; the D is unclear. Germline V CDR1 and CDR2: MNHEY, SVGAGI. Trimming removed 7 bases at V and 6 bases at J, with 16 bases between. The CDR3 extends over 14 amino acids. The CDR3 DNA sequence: TGTGCCAGCATCATGGGTGGGTCGTCAAACATTCAGTACTTC. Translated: CASIMGGSSNIQYF.

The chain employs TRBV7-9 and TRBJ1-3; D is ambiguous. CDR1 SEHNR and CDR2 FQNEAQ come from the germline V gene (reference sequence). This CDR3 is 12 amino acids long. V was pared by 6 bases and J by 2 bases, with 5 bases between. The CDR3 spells CASSSAGNTIYF. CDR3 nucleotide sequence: TGTGCCAGCAGTTCGGCTGGAAACACCATATATTTT. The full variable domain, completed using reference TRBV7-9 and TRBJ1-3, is DTGVSQNPRHKITKRGQNVTFRCDPISEHNRLYWYRQTLGQGPEFLTYFQNEAQLEKSRLLSDRFSAERPKGSFSTLEIQRTEQGDSAMYLCASSSAGNTIYFGEGSWLTVV.

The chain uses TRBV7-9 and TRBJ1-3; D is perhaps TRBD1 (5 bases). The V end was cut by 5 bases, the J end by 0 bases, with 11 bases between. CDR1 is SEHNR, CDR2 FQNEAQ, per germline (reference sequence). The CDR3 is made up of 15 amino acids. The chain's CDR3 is CASSERGVSGNTIYF. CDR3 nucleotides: TGTGCCAGCAGCGAGAGAGGGGTCTCTGGAAACACCATATATTTT.

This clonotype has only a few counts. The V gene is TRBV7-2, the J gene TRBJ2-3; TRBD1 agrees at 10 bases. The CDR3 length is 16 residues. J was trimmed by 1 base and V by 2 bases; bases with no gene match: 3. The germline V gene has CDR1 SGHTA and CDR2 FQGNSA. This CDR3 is CASSLQGTGGTDTQYF. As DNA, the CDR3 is TGTGCCAGCAGCTTACAGGGGACAGGGGGCACAGATACGCAGTATTTT.

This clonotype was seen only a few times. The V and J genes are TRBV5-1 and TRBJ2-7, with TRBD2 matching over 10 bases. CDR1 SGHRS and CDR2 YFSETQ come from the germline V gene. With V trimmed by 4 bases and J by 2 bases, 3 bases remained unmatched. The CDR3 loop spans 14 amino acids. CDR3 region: CASSDTSGAYEQYV. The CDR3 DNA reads TGCGCCAGCAGCGACACTAGCGGGGCCTACGAGCAGTACGTC.

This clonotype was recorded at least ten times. CDR3: CSGQGEADTQYF. In DNA, the CDR3 is TGCAGTGGACAGGGCGAGGCAGATACGCAGTATTTT. The J gene is TRBJ2-3, the V gene TRBV20-1, with 7 bases matching TRBD1. The V and J ends lost 7 bases and 4 bases, in that order; junction bases with no gene match: 5. Germline CDR1 and CDR2: DFQATT and SNEGSKA (reference sequence). CDR3 size: 12 residues.

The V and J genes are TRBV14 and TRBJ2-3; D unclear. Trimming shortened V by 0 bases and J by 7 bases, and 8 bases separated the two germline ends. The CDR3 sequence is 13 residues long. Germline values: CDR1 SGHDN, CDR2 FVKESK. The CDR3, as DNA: TGTGCCAGCAGCCAAGATAGGAGAAATACGCAGTATTTT. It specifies CASSQDRRNTQYF. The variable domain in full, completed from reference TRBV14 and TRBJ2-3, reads EAGVTQFPSHSVIEKGQTVTLRCDPISGHDNLYWYRRVMGKEIKFLLHFVKESKQDESGMPNNRFLAERTGGTYSTLKVQPAELEDSGVYFCASSQDRRNTQYFGPGTRLTVL.

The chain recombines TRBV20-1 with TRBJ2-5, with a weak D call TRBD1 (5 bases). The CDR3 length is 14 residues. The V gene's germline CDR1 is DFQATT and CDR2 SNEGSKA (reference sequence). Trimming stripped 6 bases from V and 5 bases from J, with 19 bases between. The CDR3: CSAKPPQGMETQYF. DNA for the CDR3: TGCAGTGCCAAGCCCCCGCAGGGTATGGAGACCCAGTACTTC.

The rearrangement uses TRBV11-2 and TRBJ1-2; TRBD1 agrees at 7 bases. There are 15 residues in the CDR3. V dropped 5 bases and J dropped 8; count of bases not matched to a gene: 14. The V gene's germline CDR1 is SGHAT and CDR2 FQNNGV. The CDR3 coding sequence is TGTGCCAGCAGCCACACACCGACAGGGCAGGGAGGCTACACCTTC. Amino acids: CASSHTPTGQGGYTF.

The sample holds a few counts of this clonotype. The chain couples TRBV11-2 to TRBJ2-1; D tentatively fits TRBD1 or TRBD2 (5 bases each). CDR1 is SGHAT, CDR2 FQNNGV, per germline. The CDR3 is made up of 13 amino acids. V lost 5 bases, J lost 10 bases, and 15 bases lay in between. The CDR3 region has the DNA TGTGCCAGCAGCCCTACTAGATCAGGGGAGCAGTTCTTC. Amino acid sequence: CASSPTRSGEQFF.

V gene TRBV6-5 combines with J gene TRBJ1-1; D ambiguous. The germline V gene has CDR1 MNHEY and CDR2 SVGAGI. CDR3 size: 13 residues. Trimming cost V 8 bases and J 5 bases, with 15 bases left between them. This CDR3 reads CASSKLRGTEAFF. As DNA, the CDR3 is TGTGCCAGCTCAAAGTTGCGGGGAACTGAAGCTTTCTTT.

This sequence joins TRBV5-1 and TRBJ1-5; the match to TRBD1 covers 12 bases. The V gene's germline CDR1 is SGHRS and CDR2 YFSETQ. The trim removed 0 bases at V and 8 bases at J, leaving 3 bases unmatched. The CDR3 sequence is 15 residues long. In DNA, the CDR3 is TGCGCCAGCAGCTTGGTTGGGACAGGGGGCGAGCCCCAGCATTTT. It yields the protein CASSLVGTGGEPQHF.

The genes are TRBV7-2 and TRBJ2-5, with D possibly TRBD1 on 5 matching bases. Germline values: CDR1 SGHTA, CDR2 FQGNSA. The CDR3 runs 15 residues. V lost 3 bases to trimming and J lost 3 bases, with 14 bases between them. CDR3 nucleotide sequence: TGTGCCAGCAGCTTTCAGGGCAGCGTCGAAGAGACCCAGTACTTC. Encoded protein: CASSFQGSVEETQYF.

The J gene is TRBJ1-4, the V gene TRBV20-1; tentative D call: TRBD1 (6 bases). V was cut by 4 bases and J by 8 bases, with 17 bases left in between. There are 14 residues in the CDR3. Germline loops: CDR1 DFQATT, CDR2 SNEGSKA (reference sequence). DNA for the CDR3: TGCAGTGCTATCCTCCCAGGGGTTTACGAAAAACTGTTTTTT. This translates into CSAILPGVYEKLFF.

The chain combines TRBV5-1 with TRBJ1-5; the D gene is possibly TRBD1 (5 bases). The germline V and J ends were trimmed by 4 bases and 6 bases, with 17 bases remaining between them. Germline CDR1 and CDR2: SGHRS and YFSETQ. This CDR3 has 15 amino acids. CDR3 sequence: CASSLLGDLGQPQHF. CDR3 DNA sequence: TGCGCCAGCAGCCTCCTAGGGGATCTTGGTCAGCCCCAGCATTTT. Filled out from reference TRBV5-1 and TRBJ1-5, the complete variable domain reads KAGVTQTPRYLIKTRGQQVTLSCSPISGHRSVSWYQQTPGQGLQFLFEYFSETQRNKGNFPGRFSGRQFSNSRSEMNVSTLELGDSALYLCASSLLGDLGQPQHFGDGTRLSIL.